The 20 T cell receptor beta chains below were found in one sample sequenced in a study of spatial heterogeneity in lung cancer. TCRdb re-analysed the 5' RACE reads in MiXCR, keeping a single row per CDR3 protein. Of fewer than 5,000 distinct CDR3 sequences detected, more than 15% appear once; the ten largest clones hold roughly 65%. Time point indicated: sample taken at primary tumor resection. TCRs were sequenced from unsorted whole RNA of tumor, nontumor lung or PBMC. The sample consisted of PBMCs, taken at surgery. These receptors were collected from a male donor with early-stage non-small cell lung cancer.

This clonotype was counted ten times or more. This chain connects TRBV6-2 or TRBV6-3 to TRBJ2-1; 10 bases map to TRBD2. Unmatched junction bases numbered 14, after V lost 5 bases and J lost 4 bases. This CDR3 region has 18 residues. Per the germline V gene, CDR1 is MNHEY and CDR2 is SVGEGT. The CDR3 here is CASSKKGPGTSVYNEQFF. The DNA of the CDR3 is TGTGCCAGCAGTAAAAAAGGCCCCGGGACTAGCGTATACAATGAGCAGTTCTTC.

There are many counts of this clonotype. The DNA of the CDR3 is TGCAGTGCAGGGACAGGGGAGAACACTGAAGCTTTCTTT. It specifies CSAGTGENTEAFF. This chain links TRBV20-1 with TRBJ1-1; 10 positions match TRBD1. The J segment lost 1 base and the V segment lost 6 bases, leaving 2 bases of the junction unmatched. The length of the CDR3 is 13 residues. From germline, CDR1 is DFQATT and CDR2 SNEGSKA (reference sequence).

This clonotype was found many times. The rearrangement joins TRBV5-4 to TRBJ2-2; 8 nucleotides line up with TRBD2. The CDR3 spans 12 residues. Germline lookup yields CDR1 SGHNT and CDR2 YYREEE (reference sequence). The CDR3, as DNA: TGTGTCCAACGCGGGGGGATCGGGGAGCTGTTTTTT. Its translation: CVQRGGIGELFF.

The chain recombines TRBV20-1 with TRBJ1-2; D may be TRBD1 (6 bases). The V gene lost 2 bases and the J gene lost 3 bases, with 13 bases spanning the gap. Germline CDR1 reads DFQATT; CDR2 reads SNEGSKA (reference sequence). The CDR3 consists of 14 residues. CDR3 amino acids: CSARTPAGDYGYTF. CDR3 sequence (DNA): TGCAGTGCTAGAACCCCAGCAGGGGACTATGGCTACACCTTC.

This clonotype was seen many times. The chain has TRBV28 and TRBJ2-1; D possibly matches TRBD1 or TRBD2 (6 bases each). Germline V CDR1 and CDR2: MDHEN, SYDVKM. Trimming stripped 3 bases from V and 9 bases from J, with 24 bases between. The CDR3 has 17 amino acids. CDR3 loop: CASSFWGASEAPPEQFF. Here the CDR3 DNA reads TGTGCCAGCAGTTTCTGGGGGGCGTCAGAGGCCCCTCCTGAGCAGTTCTTC.

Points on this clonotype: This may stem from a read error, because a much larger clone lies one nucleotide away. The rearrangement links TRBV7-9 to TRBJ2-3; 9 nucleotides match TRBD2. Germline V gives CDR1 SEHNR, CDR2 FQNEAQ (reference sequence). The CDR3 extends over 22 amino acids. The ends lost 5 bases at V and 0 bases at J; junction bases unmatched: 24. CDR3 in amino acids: CASSPRPLSGREGSVSTDTQYF. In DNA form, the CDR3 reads TGTGCCAGCAGCCCTCGCCCCCTTTCGGGGCGGGAGGGTTCCGTTAGCACAGATACGCAGTATTTT.

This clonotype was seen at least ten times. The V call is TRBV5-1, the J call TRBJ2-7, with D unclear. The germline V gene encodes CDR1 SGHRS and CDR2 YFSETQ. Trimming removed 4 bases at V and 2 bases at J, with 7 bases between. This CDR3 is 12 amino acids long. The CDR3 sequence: CASSPGTYEQYF. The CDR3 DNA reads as TGCGCCAGCAGCCCCGGAACCTACGAGCAGTACTTC.

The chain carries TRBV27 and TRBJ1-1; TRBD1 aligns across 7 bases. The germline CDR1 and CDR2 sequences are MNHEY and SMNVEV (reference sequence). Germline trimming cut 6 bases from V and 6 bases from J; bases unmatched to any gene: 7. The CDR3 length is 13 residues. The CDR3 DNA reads TGTGCCAGCAGGACAGGGAGGTACGCTGAAGCTTTCTTT. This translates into CASRTGRYAEAFF.

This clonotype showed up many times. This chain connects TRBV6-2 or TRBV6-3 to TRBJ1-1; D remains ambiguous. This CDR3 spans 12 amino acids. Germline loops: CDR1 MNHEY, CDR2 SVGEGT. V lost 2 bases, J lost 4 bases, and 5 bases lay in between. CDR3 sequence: CASSYGRTEAFF. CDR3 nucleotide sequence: TGTGCCAGCAGTTACGGGCGCACTGAAGCTTTCTTT.

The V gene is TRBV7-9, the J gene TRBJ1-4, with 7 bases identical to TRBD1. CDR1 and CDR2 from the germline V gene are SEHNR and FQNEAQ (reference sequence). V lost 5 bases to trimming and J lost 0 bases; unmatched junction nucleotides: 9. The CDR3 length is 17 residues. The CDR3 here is CASSPRTGVATNEKLFF. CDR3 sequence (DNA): TGTGCCAGCAGCCCCAGGACAGGCGTCGCAACTAATGAAAAACTGTTTTTT.

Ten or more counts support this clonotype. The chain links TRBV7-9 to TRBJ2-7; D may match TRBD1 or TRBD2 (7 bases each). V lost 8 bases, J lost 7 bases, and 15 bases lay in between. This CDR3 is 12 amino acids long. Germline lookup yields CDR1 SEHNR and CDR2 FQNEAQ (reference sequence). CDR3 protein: CASSRGGNEQYF. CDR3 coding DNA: TGTGCCAGCTCCAGGGGGGGGAATGAGCAGTACTTC.

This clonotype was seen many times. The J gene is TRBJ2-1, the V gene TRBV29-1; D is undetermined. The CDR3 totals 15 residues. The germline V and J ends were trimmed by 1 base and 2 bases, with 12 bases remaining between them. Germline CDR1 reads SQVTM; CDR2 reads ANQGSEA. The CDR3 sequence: CSVEVFTWAYNEQFF. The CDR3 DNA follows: TGCAGCGTTGAAGTTTTTACGTGGGCCTACAATGAGCAGTTCTTC.

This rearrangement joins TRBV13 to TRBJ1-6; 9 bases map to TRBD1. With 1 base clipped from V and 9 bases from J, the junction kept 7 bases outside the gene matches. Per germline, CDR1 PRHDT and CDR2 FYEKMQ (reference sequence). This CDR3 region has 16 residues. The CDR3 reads CASSLVGTGKTSPLHF. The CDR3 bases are TGTGCCAGCAGCTTAGTGGGGACAGGGAAGACTTCACCCCTCCACTTT.

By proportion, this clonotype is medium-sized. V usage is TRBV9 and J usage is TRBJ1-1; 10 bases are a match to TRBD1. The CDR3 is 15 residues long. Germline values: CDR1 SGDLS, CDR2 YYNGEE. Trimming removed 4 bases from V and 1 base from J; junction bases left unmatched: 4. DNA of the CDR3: TGTGCCAGCAGCCCCGGGGACAGGGGGAACACTGAAGCTTTCTTT. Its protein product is CASSPGDRGNTEAFF.

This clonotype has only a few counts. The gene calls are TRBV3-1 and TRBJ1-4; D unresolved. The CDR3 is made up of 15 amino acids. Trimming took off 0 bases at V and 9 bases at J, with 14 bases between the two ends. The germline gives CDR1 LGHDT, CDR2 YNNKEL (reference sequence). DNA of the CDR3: TGTGCCAGCAGCCAAGAGCAAGGCGCCAAAAAAAAACTGTTTTTT. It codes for CASSQEQGAKKKLFF.

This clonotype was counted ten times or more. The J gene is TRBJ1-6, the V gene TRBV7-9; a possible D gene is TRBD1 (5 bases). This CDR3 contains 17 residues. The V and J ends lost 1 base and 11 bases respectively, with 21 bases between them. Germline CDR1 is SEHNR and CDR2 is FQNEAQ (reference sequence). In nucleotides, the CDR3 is TGTGCCAGCAGCTTAGGGGGGGTTGGGACCCCAAGGCCACCCCTCCACTTT. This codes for CASSLGGVGTPRPPLHF.

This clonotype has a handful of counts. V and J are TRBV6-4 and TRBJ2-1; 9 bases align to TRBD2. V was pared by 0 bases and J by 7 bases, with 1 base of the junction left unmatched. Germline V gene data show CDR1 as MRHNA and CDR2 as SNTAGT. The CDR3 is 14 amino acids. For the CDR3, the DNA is TGTGCCAGCAGTGACTCTAGCGGGGGTAATGAGCAGTTCTTC. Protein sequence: CASSDSSGGNEQFF.

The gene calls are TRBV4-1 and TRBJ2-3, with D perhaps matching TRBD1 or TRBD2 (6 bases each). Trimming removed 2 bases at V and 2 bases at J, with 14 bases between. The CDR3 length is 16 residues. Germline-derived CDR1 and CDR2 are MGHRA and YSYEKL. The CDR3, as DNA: TGCGCCAGCAGCCAAAGTGGTCGGGGGCACACAGATACGCAGTATTTT. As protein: CASSQSGRGHTDTQYF.

The CDR3 here is CASSPNTPGTEQFF. CDR3 DNA: TGTGCCAGCAGCCCCAACACCCCAGGGACGGAGCAGTTCTTC. This chain uses TRBV3-1 with TRBJ2-1; D possibly matches TRBD1 or TRBD2 (5 bases each). Germline-derived CDR1 and CDR2 are LGHDT and YNNKEL (reference sequence). The CDR3 contains 14 residues. Trimming cost V 4 bases and J 10 bases, with 17 bases left between them.

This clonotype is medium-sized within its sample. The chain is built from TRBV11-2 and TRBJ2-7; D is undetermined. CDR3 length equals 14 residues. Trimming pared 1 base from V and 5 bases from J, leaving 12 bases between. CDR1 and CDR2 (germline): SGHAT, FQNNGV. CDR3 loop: CASSLGVRGDEQYF. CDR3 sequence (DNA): TGTGCCAGCAGCTTAGGTGTCAGAGGCGACGAGCAGTACTTC.